This T cell receptor beta chain was identified during a study of shared clonotypes between healthy human individuals. TCRdb's table, derived via immunoSEQ multiplex PCR, lists solely in-frame clones and lacks some. The table has 2 million to 3 million clones, approximately 92% seen once; the top ten hold around 0.14%. Donors, without exception, were Caucasian adults residing in Nashville, Tennessee. Specimen: naive CD4+ T cells sorted from blood. Subset noted: CD45RA+ positively selected. This receptor was identified in a man aged 18 to 30 in good health.

The CDR3: CASSLERDRVYEQYF. In DNA, the CDR3 is TGTGCCAGCAGCTTAGAACGGGACAGGGTCTACGAGCAGTACTTC. This chain joins TRBV7-2 and TRBJ2-7, with 9 bases lining up with TRBD1. The CDR3 spans 15 residues. V lost 1 base and J lost 3; bases outside the gene matches: 4. Germline values: CDR1 SGHTA, CDR2 FQGNSA. The variable domain in full, with the rest retrieved from reference TRBV7-2 and TRBJ2-7, is GAGVSQSPSNKVTEKGKDVELRCDPISGHTALYWYRQSLGQGLEFLIYFQGNSAPDKSGLPSDRFSAERTGGSVSTLTIQRTQQEDSAVYLCASSLERDRVYEQYFGPGTRLTVT.